This TCR beta chain is drawn from a study of T cell repertoires in cytomegalovirus infection. With 5 bases removed from V and 10 bases from J, the gap between germline ends came to 14 bases. The CDR3 totals 12 residues. Germline V gene lookup returns CDR1 SEHNR and CDR2 FQNEAQ (reference sequence). TCRdb processed the reads anew with MiXCR; each CDR3 protein has one entry. The sample includes 150,000 to 200,000 distinct CDR3 sequences, roughly 22% of them seen just once. In its sample, this clonotype was seen many times. Its matching antigen is unknown. The V and J genes are TRBV7-9 and TRBJ1-1; no firm D call. This specimen consisted of CD8+ T cells from cultured PBMCs, obtained from culture after CMV antigen stimulation. The origin of this receptor is a human donor in good health (CMV status not recorded). Some clones in this sample may be carry-over from other donors' samples. CDR3: CASSLDYYGAFF. The CDR3 DNA sequence: TGTGCCAGCAGCCTCGACTACTACGGAGCTTTCTTT.